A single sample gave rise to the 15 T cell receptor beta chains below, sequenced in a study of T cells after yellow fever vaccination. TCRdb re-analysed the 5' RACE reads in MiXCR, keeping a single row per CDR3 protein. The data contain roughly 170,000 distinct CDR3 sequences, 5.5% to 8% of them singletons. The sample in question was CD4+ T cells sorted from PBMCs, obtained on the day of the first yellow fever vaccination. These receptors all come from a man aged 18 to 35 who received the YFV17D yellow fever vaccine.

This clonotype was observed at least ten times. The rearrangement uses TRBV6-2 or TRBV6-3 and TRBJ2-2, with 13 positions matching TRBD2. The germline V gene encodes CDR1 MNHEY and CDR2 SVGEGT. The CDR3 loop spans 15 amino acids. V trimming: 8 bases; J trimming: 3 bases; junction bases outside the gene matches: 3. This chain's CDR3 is CASGLAGDYTGELFF. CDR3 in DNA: TGTGCCAGCGGACTAGCGGGGGATTACACCGGGGAGCTGTTTTTT.

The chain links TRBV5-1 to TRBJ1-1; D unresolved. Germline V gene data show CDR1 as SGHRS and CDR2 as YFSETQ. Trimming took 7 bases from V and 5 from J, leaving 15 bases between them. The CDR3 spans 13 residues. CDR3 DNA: TGCGCCAGCCTGAACGGATTGGGGACTGAAGCTTTCTTT. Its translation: CASLNGLGTEAFF.

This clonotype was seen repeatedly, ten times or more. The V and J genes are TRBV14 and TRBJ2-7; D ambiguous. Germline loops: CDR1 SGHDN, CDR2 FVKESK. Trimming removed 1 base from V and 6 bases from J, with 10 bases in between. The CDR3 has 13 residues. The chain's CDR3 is CASSQVRVSEQYF. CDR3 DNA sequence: TGTGCCAGCAGCCAAGTTCGGGTCTCCGAGCAGTACTTC.

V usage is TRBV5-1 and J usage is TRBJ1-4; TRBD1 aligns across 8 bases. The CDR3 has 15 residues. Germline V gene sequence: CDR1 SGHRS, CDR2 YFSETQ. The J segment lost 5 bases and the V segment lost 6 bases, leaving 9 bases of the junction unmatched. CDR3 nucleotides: TGCGCCAGCAACAGAGGACAGGGATCGAATGAAAAACTGTTTTTT. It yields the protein CASNRGQGSNEKLFF.

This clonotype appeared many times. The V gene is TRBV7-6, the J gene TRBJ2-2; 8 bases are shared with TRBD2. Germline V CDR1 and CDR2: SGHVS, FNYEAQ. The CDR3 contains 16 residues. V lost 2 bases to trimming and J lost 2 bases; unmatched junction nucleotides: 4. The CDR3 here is CASSLNSGGNTGELFF. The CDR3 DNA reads TGTGCCAGCAGCTTAAACAGCGGGGGAAACACCGGGGAGCTGTTTTTT.

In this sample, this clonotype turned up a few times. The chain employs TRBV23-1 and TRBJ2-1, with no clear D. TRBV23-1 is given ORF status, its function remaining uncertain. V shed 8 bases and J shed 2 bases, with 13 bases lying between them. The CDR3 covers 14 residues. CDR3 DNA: TGCGCCAGCCCTCCCGGAGAGACCTACAATGAGCAGTTCTTC. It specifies CASPPGETYNEQFF.

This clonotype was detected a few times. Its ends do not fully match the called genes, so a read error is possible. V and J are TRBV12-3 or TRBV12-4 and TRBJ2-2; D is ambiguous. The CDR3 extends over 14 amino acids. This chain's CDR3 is CASTKVGNSGELFF. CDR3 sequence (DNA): TGTGCCAGCACCAAGGTGGGGAACTCCGGGGAGCTGTTTTTT.

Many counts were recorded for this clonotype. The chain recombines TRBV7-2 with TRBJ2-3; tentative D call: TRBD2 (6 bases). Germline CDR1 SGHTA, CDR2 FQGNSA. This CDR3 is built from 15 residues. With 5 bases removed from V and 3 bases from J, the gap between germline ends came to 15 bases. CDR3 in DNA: TGTGCCAGCAGCCTATTAGCGGACGAGACAGATACGCAGTATTTT. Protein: CASSLLADETDTQYF.

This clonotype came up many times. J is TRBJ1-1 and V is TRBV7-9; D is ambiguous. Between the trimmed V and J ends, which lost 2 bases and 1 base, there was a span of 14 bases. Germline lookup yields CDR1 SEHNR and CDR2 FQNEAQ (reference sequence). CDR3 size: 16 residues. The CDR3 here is CASSLIERLTNTEAFF. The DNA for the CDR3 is TGTGCCAGCAGCTTAATTGAGCGGCTAACGAACACTGAAGCTTTCTTT.

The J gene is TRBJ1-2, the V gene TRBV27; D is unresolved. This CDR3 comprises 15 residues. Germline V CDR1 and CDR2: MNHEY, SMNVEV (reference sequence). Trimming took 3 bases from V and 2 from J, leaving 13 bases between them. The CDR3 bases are TGTGCCAGCAGTTTCGGTGGCAGAGGGAACTATGGCTACACCTTC. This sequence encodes CASSFGGRGNYGYTF.

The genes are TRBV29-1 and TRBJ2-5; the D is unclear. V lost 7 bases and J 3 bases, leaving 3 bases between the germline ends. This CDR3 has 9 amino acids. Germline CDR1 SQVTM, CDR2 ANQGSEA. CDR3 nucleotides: TGCAGCGCCGAAGAGACCCAGTACTTC. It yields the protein CSAEETQYF.

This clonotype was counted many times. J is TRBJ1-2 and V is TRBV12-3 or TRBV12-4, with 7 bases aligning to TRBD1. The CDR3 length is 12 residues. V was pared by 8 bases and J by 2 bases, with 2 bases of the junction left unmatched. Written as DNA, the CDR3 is TGTGCCAGCTCGGGACAGAACTATGGCTACACCTTC. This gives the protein CASSGQNYGYTF.

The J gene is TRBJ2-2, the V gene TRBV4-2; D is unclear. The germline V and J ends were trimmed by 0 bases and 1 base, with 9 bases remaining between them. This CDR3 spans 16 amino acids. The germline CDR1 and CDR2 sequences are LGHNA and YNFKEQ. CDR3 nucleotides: TGTGCCAGCAGCCAAGAGACCGGTTGGAACACCGGGGAGCTGTTTTTT. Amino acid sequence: CASSQETGWNTGELFF.

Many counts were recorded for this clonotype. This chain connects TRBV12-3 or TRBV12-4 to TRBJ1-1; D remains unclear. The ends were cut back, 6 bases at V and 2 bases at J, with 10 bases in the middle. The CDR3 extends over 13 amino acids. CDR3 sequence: CASSLVINTEAFF. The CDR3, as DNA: TGTGCCAGCAGCCTTGTTATAAACACTGAAGCTTTCTTT.

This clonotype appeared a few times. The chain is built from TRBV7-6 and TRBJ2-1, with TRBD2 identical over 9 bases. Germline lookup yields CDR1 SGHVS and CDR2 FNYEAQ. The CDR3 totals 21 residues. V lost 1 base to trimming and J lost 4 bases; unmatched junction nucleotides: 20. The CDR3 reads CASSLGGWRGGRPNEYNEQFF. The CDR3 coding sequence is TGTGCCAGCAGCTTAGGGGGATGGCGGGGGGGCCGACCAAATGAATACAATGAGCAGTTCTTC.